This T cell receptor beta chain was obtained from a study of spatial heterogeneity in lung cancer. Study in general: Every unique TCR and UMI combination, on average, appeared more than ten times in raw reads.

Each CDR3 protein is one row after TCRdb ran MiXCR on the 5' RACE reads. The table records about 92,000 distinct CDR3 sequences, around 12% of them present only once. Time point specified: sample taken at primary tumor resection. Unsorted whole RNA of tumor, nontumor lung or frozen PBMC was sequenced. The CDR3 runs 14 residues. CDR1 and CDR2 from the germline V gene are MDHEN and SYDVKM. Unmatched junction bases numbered 9, after V lost 9 bases and J lost 6 bases. This clonotype originated in a male donor with early-stage non-small cell lung cancer. This chain connects TRBV28 to TRBJ2-3; TRBD2 matches 10 bases. This sample comprised PBMCs, obtained at surgery. CDR3 nucleotides: TGTGCCAGTTTGTCTAGCGGGAGCCCCGATACGCAGTATTTT. Its protein product is CASLSSGSPDTQYF.